The 27 T cell receptor beta chains listed next were all sequenced from one sample in a study of blood T cell repertoires in COVID-19. Profiling relied on immunoSEQ multiplex PCR, and the TCRdb table lists in-frame clones only, not all of them. The sample carries 45,000 or so clones, approximately 90% recorded once. Sequenced input: peripheral blood. These receptor sequences come from a man in his forties with active COVID-19.

The chain has TRBV19 and TRBJ1-2; TRBD1 matches 8 bases. Germline V gene lookup returns CDR1 LNHDA and CDR2 SQIVND (reference sequence). The CDR3 runs to 17 residues. After removal of 8 bases from V and 2 bases from J, the junction contained 16 bases not matched to a gene. The CDR3 is CASCPRRQGTRNYGYTF. CDR3 in DNA: TGTGCCAGTTGTCCCCGTCGACAGGGGACGAGGAACTATGGCTACACCTTC.

V gene TRBV19 combines with J gene TRBJ2-3; 8 nucleotides match TRBD1. The trim removed 3 bases at V and 4 bases at J, leaving 6 bases unmatched. The CDR3 is 15 residues long. The germline gives CDR1 LNHDA, CDR2 SQIVND (reference sequence). The chain's CDR3 is CASSMSGGTADTQYF. As DNA, the CDR3 is TGTGCCAGTAGTATGTCAGGGGGCACAGCAGATACGCAGTATTTT.

The genes are TRBV5-1 and TRBJ1-2; 7 bases are shared with TRBD1. The junction had 7 bases not matched to a gene; V was cut back by 4 bases and J by 4 bases. The CDR3 loop spans 14 amino acids. Germline-derived CDR1 and CDR2 are SGHRS and YFSETQ. Here the CDR3 DNA reads TGCGCCAGCAGCACGACAGGGAACGGCTATGGCTACACCTTC. Protein: CASSTTGNGYGYTF.

This clone was recorded only once. The genes are TRBV27 and TRBJ2-3; D call uncertain. CDR1 is MNHEY and CDR2 is SMNVEV in the germline V gene (reference sequence). This CDR3 has 15 amino acids. Trimming took off 5 bases at V and 1 base at J, with 13 bases between the two ends. CDR3 protein: CASSAQLPRTDTQYF. The CDR3 DNA reads TGTGCCAGCAGTGCACAGCTTCCACGCACAGATACGCAGTATTTT.

This clone was detected only once. The gene calls are TRBV19 and TRBJ1-2, with 7 bases that match TRBD1. Per germline, CDR1 LNHDA and CDR2 SQIVND (reference sequence). The CDR3 contains 14 residues. The V segment lost 8 bases and the J segment 7 bases; nucleotides outside the gene matches: 13. The CDR3 reads CASGRRQGYSGYTF. In nucleotides, the CDR3 is TGTGCCAGTGGGAGGAGACAGGGCTACTCTGGCTACACCTTC.

The J gene is TRBJ2-1, the V gene TRBV11-2; TRBD2 matches at 11 bases. CDR1 and CDR2 (germline): SGHAT, FQNNGV. Unmatched junction bases numbered 2, after V lost 1 base and J lost 6 bases. The CDR3 is 15 amino acids. In DNA form, the CDR3 reads TGTGCCAGCAGCTTAGGTAGCGGGAGGGCCAATGAGCAGTTCTTC. Amino acids: CASSLGSGRANEQFF.

This sequence joins TRBV18 and TRBJ1-1, with TRBD1 matching 7 bases. Germline CDR1 reads KGHSH; CDR2 reads LQKENI. This CDR3 comprises 16 residues. The junction had 8 bases not matched to a gene; V was cut back by 4 bases and J by 0 bases. CDR3 sequence: CASSRGTDNMNTEAFF. The CDR3 coding sequence is TGTGCCAGCTCACGAGGGACAGATAACATGAACACTGAAGCTTTCTTT.

The CDR3 reads CASSRQGQDYGYTF. The CDR3, as DNA: TGTGCCAGCAGCCGACAGGGTCAAGACTATGGCTACACCTTC. The chain joins TRBV7-9 to TRBJ1-2, with 7 bases matching TRBD1. In germline, CDR1 is SEHNR, CDR2 FQNEAQ (reference sequence). With 5 bases clipped from V and 3 bases from J, the junction kept 6 bases outside the gene matches. The CDR3 sequence is 14 residues long.

The chain has TRBV25-1 and TRBJ2-7, with 8 bases identical to TRBD2. Germline V lookup: CDR1 MGHDK, CDR2 SYGVNS. Losses at the gene ends were 3 bases for V and 3 bases for J; bases not matched to a gene: 10. This CDR3 is 16 amino acids long. CDR3 in DNA: TGTGCCAGCAGTGATTGGAGCGGGAGATTTAGCTACGAGCAGTACTTC. Translated, it gives CASSDWSGRFSYEQYF.

Concerning this clone itself: The DNA is omitted, as the CDR3 cannot be located on it reliably, and the CDR3 follows TCRdb's listing. The CDR3 sequence is CASSTSVGGDTQYF. This chain joins TRBV5-1 and TRBJ2-3; TRBD2, as called in the table, went unchecked against the DNA. Germline CDR1 SGHRS, CDR2 YFSETQ. The CDR3 spans 14 amino acids, including both terminal residues.

This clone was observed a single time. The gene calls are TRBV9 and TRBJ2-1; 7 nucleotides match TRBD2. Germline CDR1 reads SGDLS; CDR2 reads YYNGEE. With 7 bases clipped from V and 7 bases from J, the junction kept 17 bases outside the gene matches. The CDR3 extends over 16 amino acids. The CDR3 region is CASALPPSGAPNEQFF. DNA of the CDR3: TGTGCCAGCGCCCTTCCCCCCAGCGGGGCGCCAAATGAGCAGTTCTTC.

The count of this clone is one. The chain recombines TRBV10-1 with TRBJ2-2; D not resolved. V was trimmed by 6 bases and J by 5 bases, leaving 10 bases between them. The CDR3 runs 13 residues. Germline V lookup: CDR1 WNHNN, CDR2 SYGVQD (reference sequence). CDR3 protein: CASRAALTGELFF. The CDR3 nucleotides read TGCGCCAGCAGGGCTGCATTGACCGGGGAGCTGTTTTTT.

V usage is TRBV7-9 and J usage is TRBJ1-2, with a weak D call TRBD1 (5 bases). V lost 5 bases and J lost 1, with 17 bases in between. This CDR3 spans 16 amino acids. Germline V gene data show CDR1 as SEHNR and CDR2 as FQNEAQ (reference sequence). CDR3 sequence (DNA): TGTGCCAGCAGCCCCACCAGGGCACTTATTAACTATGGCTACACCTTC. Amino acid sequence: CASSPTRALINYGYTF.

This clone turned up a few times. This chain uses TRBV2 with TRBJ1-1; D gene ambiguous. The CDR3 contains 13 residues. Trimming took off 4 bases at V and 1 base at J, with 7 bases between the two ends. Germline V gene lookup returns CDR1 SNHLY and CDR2 FYNNEI. The chain's CDR3 is CASSGRQNTEAFF. In DNA form, the CDR3 reads TGTGCCAGCAGTGGTAGACAGAACACTGAAGCTTTCTTT.

The rearrangement uses TRBV7-9 and TRBJ1-1; D perhaps matches TRBD1 (5 bases). V lost 6 bases to trimming and J lost 4 bases, with 12 bases between them. The length of the CDR3 is 13 residues. The germline gives CDR1 SEHNR, CDR2 FQNEAQ (reference sequence). CDR3 DNA sequence: TGTGCCAGCAGTCCCAGGGTGGGCACTGAAGCTTTCTTT. Translating it yields CASSPRVGTEAFF.

This rearrangement joins TRBV11-2 to TRBJ2-3, with TRBD2 identical over 9 bases. Trimming at V came to 4 bases and at J to 3 bases, leaving 8 bases not matched to a gene. The CDR3 runs 16 residues. Germline CDR1 reads SGHAT; CDR2 reads FQNNGV. In nucleotides, the CDR3 is TGTGCCAGCAGCTCCATTGCGGGAGGGCCGACAGATACGCAGTATTTT. Translation: CASSSIAGGPTDTQYF.

The V and J genes are TRBV7-9 and TRBJ1-4, with TRBD1 as a possible D gene (5 bases). The V end lost 1 base, the J end lost 1 base, and 13 bases lay between the germline ends. CDR1 and CDR2 (germline): SEHNR, FQNEAQ (reference sequence). The length of the CDR3 is 17 residues. As DNA, the CDR3 is TGTGCCAGCAGCTTAGTGTCGTGGAGGGGAACTAATGAAAAACTGTTTTTT. The encoded protein is CASSLVSWRGTNEKLFF.

The genes are TRBV6-6 and TRBJ1-2; unclear D gene. CDR1 is MNHNY, CDR2 SVGAGI, per germline (reference sequence). The CDR3 runs to 15 residues. Trimming shortened V by 6 bases and J by 4 bases, and 18 bases separated the two germline ends. The CDR3, as DNA: TGTGCCAGCAGCCAAAGCGGGGATTACGGCTATGGCTACACCTTC. Its translation is CASSQSGDYGYGYTF.

This sequence joins TRBV4-2 and TRBJ2-7; D uncertain. V dropped 4 bases and J dropped 3 bases, with 10 bases sitting between them. The CDR3 has 13 residues. The germline V gene encodes CDR1 LGHNA and CDR2 YNFKEQ. CDR3 region: CASSPARDYEQYF. In DNA, the CDR3 is TGTGCCAGCAGCCCCGCTAGAGACTACGAGCAGTACTTC.

The genes are TRBV27 and TRBJ2-7; D unclear. Trimming stripped 5 bases from V and 5 bases from J, with 13 bases between. This CDR3 has 13 residues. Germline CDR1 reads MNHEY; CDR2 reads SMNVEV (reference sequence). The CDR3 sequence: CASSGQAYNEQYF. The CDR3 DNA follows: TGTGCCAGCAGTGGGCAGGCCTACAACGAGCAGTACTTC.

The rearrangement uses TRBV7-8 and TRBJ1-1; 7 bases agree with TRBD1. Trimming cost V 5 bases and J 3 bases; bases outside gene matches: 3. Germline assignment: CDR1 SGHVS and CDR2 FQNEAQ. The CDR3 contains 13 residues. The CDR3 reads CASSQDRDTEAFF. The CDR3 DNA is TGTGCCAGCAGCCAAGACAGGGACACTGAAGCTTTCTTT.

The V gene is TRBV30, the J gene TRBJ1-2; D is undetermined. Looked up from germline, CDR1 is GTSNPN and CDR2 is SVGIG (reference sequence). The CDR3 has 13 residues. V was trimmed by 4 bases and J by 2 bases, leaving 11 bases between them. CDR3 nucleotide sequence: TGTGCCTGGACCCCCTCCCCCAACTATGGCTACACCTTC. This codes for CAWTPSPNYGYTF.

The chain employs TRBV9 and TRBJ2-7; 12 positions match TRBD2. V dropped 3 bases and J dropped 2; count of bases not matched to a gene: 9. CDR1 SGDLS and CDR2 YYNGEE come from the germline V gene. CDR3 size: 17 residues. Here the CDR3 reads CASSATWTSGVTYEQYF. For the CDR3, the DNA is TGTGCCAGCAGCGCCACGTGGACTAGCGGGGTTACCTACGAGCAGTACTTC. Together with reference TRBV9 and TRBJ2-7, the CDR3 gives the full variable domain: DSGVTQTPKHLITATGQRVTLRCSPRSGDLSVYWYQQSLDQGLQFLIQYYNGEERAKGNILERFSAQQFPDLHSELNLSSLELGDSALYFCASSATWTSGVTYEQYFGPGTRLTVT.

The chain employs TRBV9 and TRBJ2-2; weak D call: TRBD2 (5 bases). V shed 4 bases and J shed 6 bases, with 7 bases lying between them. Germline CDR1 is SGDLS and CDR2 is YYNGEE. This CDR3 comprises 12 residues. Written as DNA, the CDR3 is TGTGCCAGCAGCCCCGGGGCCGGGGAGCTGTTTTTT. Protein sequence: CASSPGAGELFF.

V gene TRBV28 combines with J gene TRBJ1-1, with D perhaps TRBD1 (6 bases). The CDR3 runs 15 residues. Trimming left V 4 bases short and J 4 bases short, with 16 bases between. The germline CDR1 and CDR2 sequences are MDHEN and SYDVKM. CDR3 in amino acids: CASSYPRGWSTEAFF. The DNA of the CDR3 is TGTGCCAGCAGTTACCCTAGGGGGTGGAGCACTGAAGCTTTCTTT.

A word on this clone: Other DNA sequences in this sample translate to the same CDR3. The CDR3 bases are TGTGCCAGCAGCCCGTCAACAGGAAATCAGCCCCAGCATTTT. Its translation is CASSPSTGNQPQHF. The chain carries TRBV7-9 and TRBJ1-5, with D possibly being TRBD1 (5 bases). The CDR3 runs to 14 residues. The germline V gene encodes CDR1 SEHNR and CDR2 FQNEAQ (reference sequence). Between the trimmed V and J ends, which lost 5 bases and 4 bases, there was a span of 12 bases.

V is TRBV11-2 and J is TRBJ2-7, with 7 bases identical to TRBD1. Germline V gene lookup returns CDR1 SGHAT and CDR2 FQNNGV. After removal of 3 bases from V and 2 bases from J, the junction contained 4 bases not matched to a gene. There are 14 residues in the CDR3. The CDR3 coding sequence is TGTGCCAGCAGCTTTCGGACAGGTCCCTACGAGCAGTACTTC. Translation gives CASSFRTGPYEQYF.